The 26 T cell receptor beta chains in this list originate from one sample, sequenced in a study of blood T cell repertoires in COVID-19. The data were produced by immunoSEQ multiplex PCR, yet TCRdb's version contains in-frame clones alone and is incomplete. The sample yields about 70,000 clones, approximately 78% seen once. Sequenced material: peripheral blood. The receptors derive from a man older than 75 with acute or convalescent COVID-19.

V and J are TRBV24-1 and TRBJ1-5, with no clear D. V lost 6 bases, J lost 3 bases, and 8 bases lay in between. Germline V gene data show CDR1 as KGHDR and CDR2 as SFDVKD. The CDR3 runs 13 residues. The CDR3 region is CATSKEANQPQHF. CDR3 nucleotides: TGTGCCACCAGTAAGGAGGCCAATCAGCCCCAGCATTTT.

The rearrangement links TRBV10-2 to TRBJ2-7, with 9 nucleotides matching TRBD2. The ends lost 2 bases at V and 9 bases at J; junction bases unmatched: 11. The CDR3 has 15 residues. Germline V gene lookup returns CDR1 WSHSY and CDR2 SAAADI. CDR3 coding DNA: TGCGCCAGCAGTGAGGTAGCGGGAGCCCCGGCCCGGCAGTACTTC. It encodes CASSEVAGAPARQYF.

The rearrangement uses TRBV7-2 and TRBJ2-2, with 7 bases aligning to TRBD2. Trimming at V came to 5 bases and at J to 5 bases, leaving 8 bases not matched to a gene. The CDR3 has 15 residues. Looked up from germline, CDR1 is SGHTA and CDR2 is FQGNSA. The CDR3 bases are TGTGCCAGCAGCCCGACGGGGGGAGGAACCGGGGAGCTGTTTTTT. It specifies CASSPTGGGTGELFF.

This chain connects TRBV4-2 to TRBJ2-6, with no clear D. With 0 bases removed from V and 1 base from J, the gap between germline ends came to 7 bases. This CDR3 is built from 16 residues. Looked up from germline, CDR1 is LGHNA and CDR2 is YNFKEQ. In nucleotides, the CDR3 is TGTGCCAGCAGCCAAGATCCACATTCTGGGGCCAACGTCCTGACTTTC. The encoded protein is CASSQDPHSGANVLTF.

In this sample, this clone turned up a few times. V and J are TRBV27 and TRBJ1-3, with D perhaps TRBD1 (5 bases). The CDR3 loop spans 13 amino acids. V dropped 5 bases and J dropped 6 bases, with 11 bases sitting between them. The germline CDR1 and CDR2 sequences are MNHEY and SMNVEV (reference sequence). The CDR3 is CASSPRQLNTIYF. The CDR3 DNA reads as TGTGCCAGCAGTCCCCGACAGTTAAACACCATATATTTT.

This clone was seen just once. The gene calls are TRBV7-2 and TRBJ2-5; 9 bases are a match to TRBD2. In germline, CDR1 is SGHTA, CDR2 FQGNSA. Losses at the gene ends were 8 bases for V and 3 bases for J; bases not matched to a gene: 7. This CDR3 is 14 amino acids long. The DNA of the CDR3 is TGTGCCAGCGGACGAGGGACTAGCAAAGAGACCCAGTACTTC. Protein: CASGRGTSKETQYF.

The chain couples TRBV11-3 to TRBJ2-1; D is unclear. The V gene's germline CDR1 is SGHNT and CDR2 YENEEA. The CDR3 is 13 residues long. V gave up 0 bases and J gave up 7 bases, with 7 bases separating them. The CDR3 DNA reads TGTGCCAGCAGCTTAGATGACTGGAATGAGCAGTTCTTC. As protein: CASSLDDWNEQFF.

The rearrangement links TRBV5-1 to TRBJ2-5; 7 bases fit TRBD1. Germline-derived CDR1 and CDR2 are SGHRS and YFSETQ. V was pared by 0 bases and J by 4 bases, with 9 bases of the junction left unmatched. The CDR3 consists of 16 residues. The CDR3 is CASSLVGGPEGETQYF. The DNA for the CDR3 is TGCGCCAGCAGCTTGGTAGGGGGCCCCGAGGGAGAGACCCAGTACTTC.

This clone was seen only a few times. For the CDR3, the DNA is TGTGCCAGCAGCGTAAGGGAGGGTGGAGATACGCAGTATTTT. Amino acid sequence: CASSVREGGDTQYF. The chain combines TRBV9 with TRBJ2-3; 7 bases agree with TRBD2. CDR3 length equals 14 residues. The germline CDR1 and CDR2 sequences are SGDLS and YYNGEE. Trimming cost V 1 base and J 5 bases; bases outside gene matches: 4. The full variable domain, rest sourced from reference TRBV9 and TRBJ2-3, is DSGVTQTPKHLITATGQRVTLRCSPRSGDLSVYWYQQSLDQGLQFLIQYYNGEERAKGNILERFSAQQFPDLHSELNLSSLELGDSALYFCASSVREGGDTQYFGPGTRLTVL.

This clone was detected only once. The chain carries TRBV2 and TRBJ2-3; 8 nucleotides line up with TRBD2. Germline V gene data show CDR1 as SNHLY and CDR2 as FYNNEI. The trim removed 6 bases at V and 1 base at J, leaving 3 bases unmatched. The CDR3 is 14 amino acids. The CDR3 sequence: CASRETSGTDTQYF. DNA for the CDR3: TGTGCCAGCAGGGAGACTAGCGGCACAGATACGCAGTATTTT.

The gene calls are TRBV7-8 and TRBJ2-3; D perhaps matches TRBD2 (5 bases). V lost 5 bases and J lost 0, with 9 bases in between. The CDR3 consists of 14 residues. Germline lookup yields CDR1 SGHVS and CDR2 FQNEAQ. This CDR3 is CASSPLASTDTQYF. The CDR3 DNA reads TGTGCCAGCAGCCCCCTAGCTAGCACAGATACGCAGTATTTT. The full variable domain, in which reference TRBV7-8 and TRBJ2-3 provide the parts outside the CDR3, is GAGVSQSPRYKVAKRGQDVALRCDPISGHVSLFWYQQALGQGPEFLTYFQNEAQLDKSGLPSDRFFAERPEGSVSTLKIQRTQQEDSAVYLCASSPLASTDTQYFGPGTRLTVL.

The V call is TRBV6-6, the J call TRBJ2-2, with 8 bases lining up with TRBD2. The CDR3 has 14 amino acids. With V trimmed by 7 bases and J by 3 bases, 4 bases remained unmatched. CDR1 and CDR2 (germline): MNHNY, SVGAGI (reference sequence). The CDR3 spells CASKPGGDTGELFF. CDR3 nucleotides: TGTGCCAGCAAGCCGGGAGGGGACACCGGGGAGCTGTTTTTT.

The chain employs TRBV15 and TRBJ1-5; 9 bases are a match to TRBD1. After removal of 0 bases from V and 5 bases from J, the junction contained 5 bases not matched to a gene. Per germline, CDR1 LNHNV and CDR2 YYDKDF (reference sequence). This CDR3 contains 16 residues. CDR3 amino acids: CATSREWGQGHQPQHF. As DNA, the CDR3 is TGTGCCACCAGCAGAGAATGGGGACAGGGACATCAGCCCCAGCATTTT. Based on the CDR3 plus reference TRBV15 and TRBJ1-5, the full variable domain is DAMVIQNPRYQVTQFGKPVTLSCSQTLNHNVMYWYQQKSSQAPKLLFHYYDKDFNNEADTPDNFQSRRPNTSFCFLDIRSPGLGDTAMYLCATSREWGQGHQPQHFGDGTRLSIL.

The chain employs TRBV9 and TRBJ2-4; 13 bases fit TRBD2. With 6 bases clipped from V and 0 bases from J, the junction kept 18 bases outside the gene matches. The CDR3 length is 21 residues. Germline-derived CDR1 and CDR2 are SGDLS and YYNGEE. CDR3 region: CASTAPLRTSGSPLAKNIQYF. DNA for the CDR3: TGTGCCAGCACCGCGCCCCTTAGGACTAGCGGGAGCCCCTTAGCCAAAAACATTCAGTACTTC.

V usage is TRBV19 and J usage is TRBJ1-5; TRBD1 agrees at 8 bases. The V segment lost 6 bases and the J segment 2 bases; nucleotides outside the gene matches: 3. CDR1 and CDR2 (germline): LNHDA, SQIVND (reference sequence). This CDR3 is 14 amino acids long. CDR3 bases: TGTGCCAGTAGCGACAGGGGCGGCAATCAGCCCCAGCATTTT. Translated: CASSDRGGNQPQHF.

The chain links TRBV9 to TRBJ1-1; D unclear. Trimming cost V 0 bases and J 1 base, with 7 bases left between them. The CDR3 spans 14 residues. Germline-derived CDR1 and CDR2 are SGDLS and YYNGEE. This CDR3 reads CASSVGFGNTEAFF. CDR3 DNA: TGTGCCAGCAGCGTAGGGTTCGGGAACACTGAAGCTTTCTTT. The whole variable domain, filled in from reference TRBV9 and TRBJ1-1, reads DSGVTQTPKHLITATGQRVTLRCSPRSGDLSVYWYQQSLDQGLQFLIQYYNGEERAKGNILERFSAQQFPDLHSELNLSSLELGDSALYFCASSVGFGNTEAFFGQGTRLTVV.

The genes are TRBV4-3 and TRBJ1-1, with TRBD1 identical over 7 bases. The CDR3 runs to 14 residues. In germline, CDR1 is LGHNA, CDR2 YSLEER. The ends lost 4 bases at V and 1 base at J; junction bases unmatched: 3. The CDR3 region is CASSLGQQNTEAFF. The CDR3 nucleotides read TGCGCCAGCAGCCTGGGACAGCAGAACACTGAAGCTTTCTTT.

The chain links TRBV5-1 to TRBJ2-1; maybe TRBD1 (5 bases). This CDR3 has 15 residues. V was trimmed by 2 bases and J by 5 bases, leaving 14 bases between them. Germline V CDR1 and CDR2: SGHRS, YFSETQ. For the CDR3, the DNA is TGCGCCAGCAGCTTCAGGGTCGCGAGCAACAATGAGCAGTTCTTC. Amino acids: CASSFRVASNNEQFF.

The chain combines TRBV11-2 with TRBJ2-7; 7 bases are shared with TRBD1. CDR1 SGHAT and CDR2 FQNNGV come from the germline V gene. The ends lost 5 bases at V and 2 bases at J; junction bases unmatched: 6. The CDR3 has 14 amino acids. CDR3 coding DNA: TGTGCCAGCAGCCCCTGGCAGGGGGCCTACGAGCAGTACTTC. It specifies CASSPWQGAYEQYF.

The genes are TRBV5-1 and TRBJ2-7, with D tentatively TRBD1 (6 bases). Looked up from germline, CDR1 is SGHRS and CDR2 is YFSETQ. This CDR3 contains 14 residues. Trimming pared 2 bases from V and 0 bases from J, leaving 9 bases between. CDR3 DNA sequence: TGCGCCAGCAGCTTTGAACAGGGCTCCTACGAGCAGTACTTC. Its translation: CASSFEQGSYEQYF.

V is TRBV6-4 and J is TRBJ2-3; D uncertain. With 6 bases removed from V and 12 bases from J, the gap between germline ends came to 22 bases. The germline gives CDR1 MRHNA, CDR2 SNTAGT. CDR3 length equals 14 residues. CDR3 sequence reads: CASSPSDQVPPQYF. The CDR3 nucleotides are TGTGCCAGCAGCCCCTCCGATCAGGTTCCCCCCCAGTATTTT.

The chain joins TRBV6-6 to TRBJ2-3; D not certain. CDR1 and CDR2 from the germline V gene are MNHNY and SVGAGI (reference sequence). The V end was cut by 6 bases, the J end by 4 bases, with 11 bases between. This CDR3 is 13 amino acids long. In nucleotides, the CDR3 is TGTGCCAGCAGCTTGATCCAGGCAGATACGCAGTATTTT. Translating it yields CASSLIQADTQYF.

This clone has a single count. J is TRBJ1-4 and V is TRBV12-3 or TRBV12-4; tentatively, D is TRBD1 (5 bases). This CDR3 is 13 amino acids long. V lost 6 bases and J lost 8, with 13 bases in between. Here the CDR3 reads CASRRGNEEKLFF. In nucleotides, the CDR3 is TGTGCCAGCAGGCGGGGGAATGAAGAAAAACTGTTTTTT.

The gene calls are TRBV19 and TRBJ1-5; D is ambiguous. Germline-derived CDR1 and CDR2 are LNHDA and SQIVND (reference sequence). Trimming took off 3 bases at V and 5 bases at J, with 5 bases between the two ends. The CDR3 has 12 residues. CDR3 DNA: TGTGCCAGTAGTATCCCAGATCAGCCCCAGCATTTT. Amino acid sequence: CASSIPDQPQHF. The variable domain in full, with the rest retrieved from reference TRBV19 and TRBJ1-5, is DGGITQSPKYLFRKEGQNVTLSCEQNLNHDAMYWYRQDPGQGLRLIYYSQIVNDFQKGDIAEGYSVSREKKESFPLTVTSAQKNPTAFYLCASSIPDQPQHFGDGTRLSIL.

The CDR3 here is CASKGGLAGYTDTQYF. The CDR3 DNA sequence: TGTGCCAGTAAGGGAGGACTAGCGGGATACACAGATACGCAGTATTTT. The chain couples TRBV19 to TRBJ2-3, with 12 bases aligning to TRBD2. The CDR3 has 16 residues. The V segment lost 7 bases and the J segment 2 bases; nucleotides outside the gene matches: 7. CDR1 is LNHDA, CDR2 SQIVND, per germline (reference sequence).

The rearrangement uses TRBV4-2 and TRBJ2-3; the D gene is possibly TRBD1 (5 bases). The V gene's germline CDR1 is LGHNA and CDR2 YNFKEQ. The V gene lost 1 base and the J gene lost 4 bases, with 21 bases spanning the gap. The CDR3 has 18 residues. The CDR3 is CASSQGTPDSWGADTQYF. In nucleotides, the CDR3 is TGTGCCAGCAGCCAAGGAACCCCAGACTCTTGGGGCGCAGATACGCAGTATTTT.